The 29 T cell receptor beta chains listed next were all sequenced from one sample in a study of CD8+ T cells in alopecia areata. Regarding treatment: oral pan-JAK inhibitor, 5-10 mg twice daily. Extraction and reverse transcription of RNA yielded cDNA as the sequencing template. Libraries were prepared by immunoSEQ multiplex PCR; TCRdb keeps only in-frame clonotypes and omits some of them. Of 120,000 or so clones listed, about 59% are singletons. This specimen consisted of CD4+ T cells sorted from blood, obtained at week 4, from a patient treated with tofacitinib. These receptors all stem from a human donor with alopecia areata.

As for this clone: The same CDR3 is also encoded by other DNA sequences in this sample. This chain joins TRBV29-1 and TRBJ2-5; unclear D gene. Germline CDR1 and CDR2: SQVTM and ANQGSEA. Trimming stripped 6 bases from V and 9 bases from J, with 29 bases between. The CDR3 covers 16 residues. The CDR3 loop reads CSVPPPMSMGMGSQYF. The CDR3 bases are TGCAGCGTCCCTCCCCCCATGTCTATGGGCATGGGGTCCCAGTACTTC.

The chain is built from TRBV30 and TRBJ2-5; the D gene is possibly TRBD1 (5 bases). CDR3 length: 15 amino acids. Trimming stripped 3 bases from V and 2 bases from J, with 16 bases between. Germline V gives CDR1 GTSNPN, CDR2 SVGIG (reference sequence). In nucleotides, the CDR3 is TGTGCCTGGAGGGCAAACAGGCGCCCACAAGAGACCCAGTACTTC. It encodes CAWRANRRPQETQYF. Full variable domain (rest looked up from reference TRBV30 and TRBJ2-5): SQTIHQWPATLVQPVGSPLSLECTVEGTSNPNLYWYRQAAGRGLQLLFYSVGIGQISSEVPQNLSASRPQDRQFILSSKKLLLSDSGFYLCAWRANRRPQETQYFGPGTRLLVL.

CDR3 sequence: CASSFFQGGTQYF. CDR3 DNA sequence: TGTGCCAGCAGTTTTTTCCAGGGTGGGACCCAGTACTTC. The chain links TRBV28 to TRBJ2-5; D is possibly TRBD1 (5 bases). CDR3 size: 13 residues. Trimming removed 3 bases from V and 7 bases from J, with 12 bases in between. Germline CDR1 MDHEN, CDR2 SYDVKM.

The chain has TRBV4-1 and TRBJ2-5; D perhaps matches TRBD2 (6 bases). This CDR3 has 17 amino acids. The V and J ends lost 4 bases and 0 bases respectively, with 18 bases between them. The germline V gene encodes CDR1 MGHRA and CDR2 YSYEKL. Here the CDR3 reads CASSRMGLAIYQETQYF. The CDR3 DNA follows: TGCGCCAGCAGCCGAATGGGGCTAGCGATCTACCAAGAGACCCAGTACTTC.

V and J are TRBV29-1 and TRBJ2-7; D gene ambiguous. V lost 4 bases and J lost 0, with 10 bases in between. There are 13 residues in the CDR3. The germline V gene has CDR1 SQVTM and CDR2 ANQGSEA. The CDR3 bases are TGCAGCGTTGCCCGGGCCCGCTCCTACGAGCAGTACTTC. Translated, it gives CSVARARSYEQYF.

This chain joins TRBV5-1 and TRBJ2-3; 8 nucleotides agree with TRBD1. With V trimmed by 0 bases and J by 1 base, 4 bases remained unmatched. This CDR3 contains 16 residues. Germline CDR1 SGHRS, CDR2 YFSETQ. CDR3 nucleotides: TGCGCCAGCAGCTTGGGTTCGGGACAGGGCACAGATACGCAGTATTTT. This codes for CASSLGSGQGTDTQYF.

The CDR3 DNA reads as TGTGCCAGCAGCTCGGGACTAGCGGGGGGAAAGCAGTTCTTC. This gives the protein CASSSGLAGGKQFF. This sequence joins TRBV7-3 and TRBJ2-1; TRBD2 matches 15 bases. The CDR3 covers 14 residues. V trimming: 4 bases; J trimming: 11 bases; junction bases outside the gene matches: 3. From germline, CDR1 is SGHTA and CDR2 FQGTGA. The full variable domain, in which reference TRBV7-3 and TRBJ2-1 provide the parts outside the CDR3, is GAGVSQTPSNKVTEKGKYVELRCDPISGHTALYWYRQSLGQGPEFLIYFQGTGAADDSGLPNDRFFAVRPEGSVSTLKIQRTERGDSAVYLCASSSGLAGGKQFFGPGTRLTVL.

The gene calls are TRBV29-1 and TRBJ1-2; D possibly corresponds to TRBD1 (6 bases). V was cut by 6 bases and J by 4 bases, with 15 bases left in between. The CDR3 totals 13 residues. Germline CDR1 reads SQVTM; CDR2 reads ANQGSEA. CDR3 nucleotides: TGCAGCGTCCACACGGGGGCTGGCTATGGCTACACCTTC. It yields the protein CSVHTGAGYGYTF.

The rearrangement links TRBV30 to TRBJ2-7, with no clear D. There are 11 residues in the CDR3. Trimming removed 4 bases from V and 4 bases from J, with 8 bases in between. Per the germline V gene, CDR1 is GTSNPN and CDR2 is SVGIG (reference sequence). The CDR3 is CAWKSSYEQYF. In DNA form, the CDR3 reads TGTGCCTGGAAGAGTTCATACGAGCAGTACTTC.

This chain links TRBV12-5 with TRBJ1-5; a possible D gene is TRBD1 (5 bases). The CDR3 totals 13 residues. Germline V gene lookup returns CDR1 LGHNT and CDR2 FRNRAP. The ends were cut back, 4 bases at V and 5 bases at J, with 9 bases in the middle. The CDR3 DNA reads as TGTGCTAGTGGTTATGGGGGGGATCAGCCCCAGCATTTT. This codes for CASGYGGDQPQHF.

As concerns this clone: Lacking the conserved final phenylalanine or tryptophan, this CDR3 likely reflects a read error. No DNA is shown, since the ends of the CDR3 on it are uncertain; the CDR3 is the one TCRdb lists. CDR3 amino acids: CASSQSATANL. The chain links TRBV23-1 to TRBJ2-7; no DNA check was done on the table's D call, TRBD1. TRBV23-1 is an open reading frame whose function is uncertain. The CDR3 spans 11 residues, counting both ends.

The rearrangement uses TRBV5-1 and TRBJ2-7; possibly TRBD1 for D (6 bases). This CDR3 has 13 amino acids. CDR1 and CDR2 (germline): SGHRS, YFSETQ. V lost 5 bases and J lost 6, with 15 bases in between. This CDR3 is CASSPSRGREQYF. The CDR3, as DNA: TGCGCCAGCAGTCCCTCCAGGGGACGCGAGCAGTACTTC.

CDR3 sequence: CASSLSYQGARAFF. In DNA, the CDR3 is TGTGCCAGCAGCTTATCTTATCAGGGGGCGCGAGCTTTCTTT. The V and J genes are TRBV7-2 and TRBJ1-1; 8 positions match TRBD1. CDR3 length: 14 amino acids. Germline-derived CDR1 and CDR2 are SGHTA and FQGNSA. V dropped 2 bases and J dropped 10; count of bases not matched to a gene: 9.

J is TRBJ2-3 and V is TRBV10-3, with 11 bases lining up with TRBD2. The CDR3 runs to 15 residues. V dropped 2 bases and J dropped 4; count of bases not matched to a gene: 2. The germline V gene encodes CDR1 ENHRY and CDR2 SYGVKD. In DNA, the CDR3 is TGTGCCATCAGTGAGGAACTAGCGGGAGCAGATACGCAGTATTTT. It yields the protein CAISEELAGADTQYF.

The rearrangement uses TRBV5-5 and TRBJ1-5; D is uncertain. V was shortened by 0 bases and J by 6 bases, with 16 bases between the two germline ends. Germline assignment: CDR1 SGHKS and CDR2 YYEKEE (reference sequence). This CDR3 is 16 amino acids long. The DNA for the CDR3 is TGTGCCAGCAGCTTGGGGACGGGGAGGGTCGGTCAGCCCCAGCATTTT. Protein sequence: CASSLGTGRVGQPQHF.

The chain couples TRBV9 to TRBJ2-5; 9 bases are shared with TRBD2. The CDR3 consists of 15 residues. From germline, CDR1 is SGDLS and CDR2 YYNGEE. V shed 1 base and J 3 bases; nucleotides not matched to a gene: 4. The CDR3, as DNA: TGTGCCAGCAGCGTATATGAGCGGGAGGAAGAGACCCAGTACTTC. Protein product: CASSVYEREEETQYF.

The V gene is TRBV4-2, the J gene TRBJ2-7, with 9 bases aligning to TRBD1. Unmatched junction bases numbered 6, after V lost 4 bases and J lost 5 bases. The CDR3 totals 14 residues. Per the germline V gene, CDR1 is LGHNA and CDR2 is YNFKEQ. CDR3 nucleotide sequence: TGTGCCAGCAGCCTGTGGACAGGGGCGAACGAGCAGTACTTC. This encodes CASSLWTGANEQYF.

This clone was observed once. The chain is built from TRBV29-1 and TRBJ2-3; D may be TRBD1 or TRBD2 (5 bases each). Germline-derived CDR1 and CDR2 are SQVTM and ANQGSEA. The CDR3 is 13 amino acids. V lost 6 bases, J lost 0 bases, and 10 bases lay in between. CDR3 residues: CSVGPPSTDTQYF. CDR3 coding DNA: TGCAGCGTGGGACCCCCTAGCACAGATACGCAGTATTTT.

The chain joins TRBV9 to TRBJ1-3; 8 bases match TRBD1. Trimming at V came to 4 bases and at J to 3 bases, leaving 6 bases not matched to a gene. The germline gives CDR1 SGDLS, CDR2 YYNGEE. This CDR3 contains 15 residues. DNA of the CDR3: TGTGCCAGCAGCCCTCAGGACAGGGATGGAAACACCATATATTTT. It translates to CASSPQDRDGNTIYF.

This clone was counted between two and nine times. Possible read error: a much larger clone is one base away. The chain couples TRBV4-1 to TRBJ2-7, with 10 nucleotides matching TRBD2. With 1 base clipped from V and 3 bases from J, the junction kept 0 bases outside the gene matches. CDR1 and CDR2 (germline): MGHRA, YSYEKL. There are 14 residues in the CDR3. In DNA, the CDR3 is TGCGCCAGCAGCCAAGGGACTAGCGGCTACGAGCAGTACTTC. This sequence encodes CASSQGTSGYEQYF.

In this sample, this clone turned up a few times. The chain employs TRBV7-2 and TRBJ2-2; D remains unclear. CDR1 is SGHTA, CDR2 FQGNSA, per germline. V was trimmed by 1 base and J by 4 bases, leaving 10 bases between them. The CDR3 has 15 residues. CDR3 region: CASSLEASFTGELFF. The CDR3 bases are TGTGCCAGCAGCTTAGAGGCTTCTTTCACCGGGGAGCTGTTTTTT.

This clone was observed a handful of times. The CDR3 here is CASSLAAPMNTEAFF. CDR3 DNA: TGTGCCAGCAGCTTAGCGGCACCCATGAACACTGAAGCTTTCTTT. The chain employs TRBV7-9 and TRBJ1-1; D is undetermined. The germline V gene has CDR1 SEHNR and CDR2 FQNEAQ (reference sequence). The CDR3 is 15 amino acids. Deletions cut 0 bases from V and 0 bases from J, with 8 bases between.

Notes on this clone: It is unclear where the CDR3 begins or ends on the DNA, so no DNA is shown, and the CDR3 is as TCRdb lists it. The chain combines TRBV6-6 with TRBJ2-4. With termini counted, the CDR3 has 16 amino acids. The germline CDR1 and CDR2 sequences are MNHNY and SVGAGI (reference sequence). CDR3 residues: CASSYFGPTAKNIQYF.

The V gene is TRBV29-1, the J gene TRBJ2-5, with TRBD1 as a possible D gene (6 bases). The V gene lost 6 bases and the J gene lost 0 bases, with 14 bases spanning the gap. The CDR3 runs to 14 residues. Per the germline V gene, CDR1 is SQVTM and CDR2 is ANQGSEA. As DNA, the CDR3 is TGCAGCGTCTCCGGGACACACTACCAAGAGACCCAGTACTTC. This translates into CSVSGTHYQETQYF.

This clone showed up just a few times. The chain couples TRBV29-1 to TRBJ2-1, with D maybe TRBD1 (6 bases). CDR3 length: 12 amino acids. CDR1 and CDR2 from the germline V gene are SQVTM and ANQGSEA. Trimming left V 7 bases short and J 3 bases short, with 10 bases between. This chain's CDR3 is CSGGGGYNEQFF. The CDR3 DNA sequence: TGCAGCGGAGGGGGTGGCTACAATGAGCAGTTCTTC.

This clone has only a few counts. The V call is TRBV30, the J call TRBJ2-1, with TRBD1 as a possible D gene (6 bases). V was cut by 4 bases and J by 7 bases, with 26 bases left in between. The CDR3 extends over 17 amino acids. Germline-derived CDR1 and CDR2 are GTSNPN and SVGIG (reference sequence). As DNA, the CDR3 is TGTGCCTGGAAGAAGGCAGGGGCCCGAGAAGGCGGGAATGAGCAGTTCTTC. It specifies CAWKKAGAREGGNEQFF.

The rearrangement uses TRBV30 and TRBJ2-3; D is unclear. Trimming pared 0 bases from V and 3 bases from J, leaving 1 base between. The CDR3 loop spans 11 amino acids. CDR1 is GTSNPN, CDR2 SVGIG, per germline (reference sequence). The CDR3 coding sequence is TGTGCCTGGAGTGTAACAGATACGCAGTATTTT. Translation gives CAWSVTDTQYF.

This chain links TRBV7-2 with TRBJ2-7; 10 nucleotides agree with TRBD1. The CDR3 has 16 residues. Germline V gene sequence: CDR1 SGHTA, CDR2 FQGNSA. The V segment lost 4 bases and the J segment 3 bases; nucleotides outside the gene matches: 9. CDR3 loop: CASSSNNRDRGYEQYF. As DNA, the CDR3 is TGTGCCAGCAGCTCAAACAACAGGGACAGGGGCTACGAGCAGTACTTC.

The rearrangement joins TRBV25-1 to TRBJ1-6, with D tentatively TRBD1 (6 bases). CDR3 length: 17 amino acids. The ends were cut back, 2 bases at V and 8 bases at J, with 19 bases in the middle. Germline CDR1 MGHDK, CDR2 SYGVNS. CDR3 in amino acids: CASSEGGRLRGHSPLHF. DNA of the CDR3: TGTGCCAGCAGTGAAGGAGGCAGGCTCCGGGGGCATTCACCCCTCCACTTT.